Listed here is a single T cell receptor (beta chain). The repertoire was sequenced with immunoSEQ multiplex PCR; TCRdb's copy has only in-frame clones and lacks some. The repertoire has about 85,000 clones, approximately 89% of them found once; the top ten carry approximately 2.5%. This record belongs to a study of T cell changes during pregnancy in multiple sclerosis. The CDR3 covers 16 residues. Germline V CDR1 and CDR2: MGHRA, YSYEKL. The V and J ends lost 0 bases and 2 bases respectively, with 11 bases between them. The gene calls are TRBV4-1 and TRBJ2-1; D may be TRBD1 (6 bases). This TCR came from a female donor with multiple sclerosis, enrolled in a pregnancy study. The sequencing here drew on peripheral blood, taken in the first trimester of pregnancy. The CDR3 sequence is CASSQDVGDTYNEQFF. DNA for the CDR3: TGCGCCAGCAGCCAAGACGTGGGGGACACCTACAATGAGCAGTTCTTC.